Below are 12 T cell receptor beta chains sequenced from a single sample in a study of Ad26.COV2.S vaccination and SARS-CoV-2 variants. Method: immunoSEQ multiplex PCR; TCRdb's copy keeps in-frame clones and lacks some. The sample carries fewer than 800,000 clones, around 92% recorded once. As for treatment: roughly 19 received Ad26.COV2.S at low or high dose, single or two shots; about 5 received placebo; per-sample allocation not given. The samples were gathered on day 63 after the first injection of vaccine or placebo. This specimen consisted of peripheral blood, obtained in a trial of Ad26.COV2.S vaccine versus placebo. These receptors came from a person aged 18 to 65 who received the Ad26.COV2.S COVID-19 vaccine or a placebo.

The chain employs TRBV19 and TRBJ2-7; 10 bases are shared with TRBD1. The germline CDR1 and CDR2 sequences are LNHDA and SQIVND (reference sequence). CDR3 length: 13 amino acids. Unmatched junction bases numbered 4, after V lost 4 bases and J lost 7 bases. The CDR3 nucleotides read TGTGCCAGTAGTAGACAGGGGGCTTGGGAGCAGTACTTC. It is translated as CASSRQGAWEQYF.

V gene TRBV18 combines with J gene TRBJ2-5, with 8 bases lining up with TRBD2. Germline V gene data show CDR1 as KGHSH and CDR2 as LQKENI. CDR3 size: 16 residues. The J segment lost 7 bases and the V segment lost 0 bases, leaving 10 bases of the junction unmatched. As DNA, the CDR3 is TGTGCCAGCTCACCACCGACGAGCGGGGGCGCTGGGACCCAGTACTTC. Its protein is CASSPPTSGGAGTQYF.

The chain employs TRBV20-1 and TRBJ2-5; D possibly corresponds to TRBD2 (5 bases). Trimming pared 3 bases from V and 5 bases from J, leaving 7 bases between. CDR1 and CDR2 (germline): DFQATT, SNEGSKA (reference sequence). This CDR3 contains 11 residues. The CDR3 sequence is CSASSVETQYF. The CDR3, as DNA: TGCAGTGCTAGTAGCGTGGAGACCCAGTACTTC.

The CDR3 DNA reads as TGTGCCAGCAGCCTCGGACAGATAGATGACTATGGCTACACCTTC. It codes for CASSLGQIDDYGYTF. The chain employs TRBV7-9 and TRBJ1-2, with D possibly being TRBD1 (6 bases). The CDR3 sequence is 15 residues long. Germline V CDR1 and CDR2: SEHNR, FQNEAQ (reference sequence). The V and J ends lost 5 bases and 3 bases respectively, with 16 bases between them.

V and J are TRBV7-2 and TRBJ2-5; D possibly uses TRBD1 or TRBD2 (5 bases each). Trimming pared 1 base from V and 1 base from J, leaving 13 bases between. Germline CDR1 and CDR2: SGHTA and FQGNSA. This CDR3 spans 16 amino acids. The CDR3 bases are TGTGCCAGCAGCTTAGATTTGGGACGGCCCCAAGAGACCCAGTACTTC. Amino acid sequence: CASSLDLGRPQETQYF.

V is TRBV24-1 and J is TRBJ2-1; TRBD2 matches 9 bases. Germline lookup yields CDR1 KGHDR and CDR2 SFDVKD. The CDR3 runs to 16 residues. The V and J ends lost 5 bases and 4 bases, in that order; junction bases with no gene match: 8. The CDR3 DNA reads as TGTGCCACCAGTGCCGAAGCGGGAGGCATTTACAATGAGCAGTTCTTC. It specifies CATSAEAGGIYNEQFF.

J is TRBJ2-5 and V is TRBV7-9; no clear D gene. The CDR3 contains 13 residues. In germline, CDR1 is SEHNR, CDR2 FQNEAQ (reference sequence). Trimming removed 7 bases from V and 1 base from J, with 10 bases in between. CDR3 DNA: TGTGCCAGCATCTCCCCCCTCCAAGAGACCCAGTACTTC. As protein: CASISPLQETQYF. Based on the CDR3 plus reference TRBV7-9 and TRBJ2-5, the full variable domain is DTGVSQNPRHKITKRGQNVTFRCDPISEHNRLYWYRQTLGQGPEFLTYFQNEAQLEKSRLLSDRFSAERPKGSFSTLEIQRTEQGDSAMYLCASISPLQETQYFGPGTRLLVL.

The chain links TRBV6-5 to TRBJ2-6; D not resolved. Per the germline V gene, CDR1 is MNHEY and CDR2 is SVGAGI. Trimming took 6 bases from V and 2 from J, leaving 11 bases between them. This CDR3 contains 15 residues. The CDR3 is CASSSGVPGANVLTF. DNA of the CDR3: TGTGCCAGCAGCTCAGGCGTCCCTGGGGCCAACGTCCTGACTTTC.

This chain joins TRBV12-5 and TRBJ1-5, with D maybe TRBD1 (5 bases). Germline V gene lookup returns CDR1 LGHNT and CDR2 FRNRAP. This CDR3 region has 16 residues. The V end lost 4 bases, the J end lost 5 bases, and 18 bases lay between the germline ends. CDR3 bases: TGTGCTAGTGGTTCCCCTGACAGAGGATACGATCAGCCCCAGCATTTT. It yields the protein CASGSPDRGYDQPQHF. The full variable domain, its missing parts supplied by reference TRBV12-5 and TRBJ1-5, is DARVTQTPRHKVTEMGQEVTMRCQPILGHNTVFWYRQTMMQGLELLAYFRNRAPLDDSGMPKDRFSAEMPDATLATLKIQPSEPRDSAVYFCASGSPDRGYDQPQHFGDGTRLSIL.

This chain's CDR3 is CASSRGTGLYEQYF. The CDR3 bases are TGTGCCAGCAGCCGGGGGACAGGGCTGTACGAGCAGTACTTC. The V gene is TRBV7-9, the J gene TRBJ2-7; 9 bases line up with TRBD1. This CDR3 region has 14 residues. Germline lookup yields CDR1 SEHNR and CDR2 FQNEAQ (reference sequence). V trimming: 5 bases; J trimming: 4 bases; junction bases outside the gene matches: 6.

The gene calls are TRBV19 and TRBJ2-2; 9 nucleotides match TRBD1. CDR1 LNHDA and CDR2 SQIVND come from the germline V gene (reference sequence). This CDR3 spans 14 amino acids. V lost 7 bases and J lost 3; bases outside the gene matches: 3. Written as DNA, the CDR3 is TGTGCCAGTAAAAGGACAGGGGACACCGGGGAGCTGTTTTTT. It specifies CASKRTGDTGELFF.

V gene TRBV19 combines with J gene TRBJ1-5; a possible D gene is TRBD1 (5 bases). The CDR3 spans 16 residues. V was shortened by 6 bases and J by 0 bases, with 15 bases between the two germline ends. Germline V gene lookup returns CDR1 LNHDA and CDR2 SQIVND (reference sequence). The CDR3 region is CASRIRDDYSNQPQHF. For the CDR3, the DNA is TGTGCCAGTAGGATACGGGACGACTATAGCAATCAGCCCCAGCATTTT.